These T cell receptor beta chains were read from a single sample in a study of CD8 T cells in ankylosing spondylitis. One entry per CDR3 protein, called by TCRdb with MiXCR from the 5' RACE reads. Among a few hundred thousand distinct CDR3 sequences listed, roughly 20% were seen once. Sequencing was performed on blood, either unsorted or a sorted T cell fraction (not recorded which). All receptors come from a female donor with ankylosing spondylitis or in good health (not recorded which). Both conserved end residues are part of each CDR3. The D gene is left open where the match is weak. Clone size appears in some rows only: once, few, many, or a class for an expanded clone.

clone size: NA; J gene: TRBJ2-5; D gene: TRBD2; V gene: TRBV7-2; CDR3 DNA: TGTGCCAGCAGCTTATTGGTAGCGGGAGTAGAGACCCAGTACTTC; CDR3 protein: CASSLLVAGVETQYF
clone size: few; J gene: TRBJ2-1; D gene: TRBD2; V gene: TRBV3-1; CDR3 DNA: TGTGCCAGCAGCCGGCGAGGCGGGAGGGTCTCAATGGAGCAGTTCTTC; CDR3 protein: CASSRRGGRVSMEQFF
clone size: NA; J gene: TRBJ2-1; D gene: TRBD2; V gene: TRBV5-1; CDR3 DNA: TGCGCCAGCAGCCCGAGGACTAGCGGTGAGCAGTTCTTC; CDR3 protein: CASSPRTSGEQFF
clone size: few; J gene: TRBJ2-7; D gene: TRBD1; V gene: TRBV20-1; CDR3 DNA: TGCAGTGCTAGTGGGGGAGACAGGGCCACTTTCTACGAGCAGTACTTC; CDR3 protein: CSASGGDRATFYEQYF
clone size: NA; J gene: TRBJ2-7; D gene: NA; V gene: TRBV2; CDR3 DNA: TGTGCCAGCGGTAAGGGCTCCTACGAGCAGTACTTC; CDR3 protein: CASGKGSYEQYF
clone size: NA; J gene: TRBJ2-7; D gene: NA; V gene: TRBV23-1; CDR3 DNA: TGCGCCAGTTGCATCTCCTACGAGCAGTACTTC; CDR3 protein: CASCISYEQYF
clone size: few; J gene: TRBJ2-5; D gene: NA; V gene: TRBV15; CDR3 DNA: TGTGCCACCAGCGGTAAGGTGGCAGGGGAGATTGAGACCCAGTACTTC; CDR3 protein: CATSGKVAGEIETQYF
clone size: NA; J gene: TRBJ1-5; D gene: NA; V gene: TRBV12-3/TRBV12-4; CDR3 DNA: TGTGCCAGCAGTTTTACAGTGAACCTCAATCAGCCCCAGCATTTT; CDR3 protein: CASSFTVNLNQPQHF
clone size: once; J gene: TRBJ2-1; D gene: TRBD1; V gene: TRBV10-3; CDR3 DNA: TGTGCCCCGCAGGGGGCGGTGAGCGAAAATTTCCGTCCCTACAATGAGCAGTTCTTC; CDR3 protein: CAPQGAVSENFRPYNEQFF
clone size: NA; J gene: TRBJ1-6; D gene: NA; V gene: TRBV6-1; CDR3 DNA: TGTGCCAGCAGCCGGATAGGGACGGCGGATTCACCCCTCCACTTT; CDR3 protein: CASSRIGTADSPLHF
clone size: few; J gene: TRBJ2-7; D gene: TRBD2; V gene: TRBV7-2; CDR3 DNA: TGTGCCAGCACCAGACAGCGGGGGGCTTCCTACGAGCAGTACTTC; CDR3 protein: CASTRQRGASYEQYF
clone size: NA; J gene: TRBJ2-3; D gene: TRBD2; V gene: TRBV12-3/TRBV12-4; CDR3 DNA: TGTGCCAGCAGTTTTGGCGGGGGGACAGATACGCAGTATTTT; CDR3 protein: CASSFGGGTDTQYF
clone size: many; J gene: TRBJ2-1; D gene: NA; V gene: TRBV29-1; CDR3 DNA: TGCAGCGGGAGGGGGGGGAAATCCTACAATGAGCAGTTCTTC; CDR3 protein: CSGRGGKSYNEQFF
clone size: few; J gene: TRBJ1-4; D gene: NA; V gene: TRBV6-1; CDR3 DNA: TGTGCCAGCAGGCGACCAGGGGCGATTAATGAAAAACTGTTTTTT; CDR3 protein: CASRRPGAINEKLFF
clone size: NA; J gene: TRBJ2-3; D gene: NA; V gene: TRBV6-4; CDR3 DNA: TGTGCCAGCAGTGACTCGAACGGGGATACGCAGTATTTT; CDR3 protein: CASSDSNGDTQYF
clone size: NA; J gene: TRBJ2-6; D gene: NA; V gene: TRBV10-3; CDR3 DNA: TGTGCCATCAGTGAATTACGGCGGACTCCGGCCAACGTCCTGACTTTC; CDR3 protein: CAISELRRTPANVLTF
clone size: NA; J gene: TRBJ2-1; D gene: TRBD2; V gene: TRBV11-3; CDR3 DNA: TGTGCCAGCAGCTTAGAGGCGGGAGGCCCGAATGAGCAGTTCTTC; CDR3 protein: CASSLEAGGPNEQFF
clone size: NA; J gene: TRBJ2-2; D gene: TRBD2; V gene: TRBV5-1; CDR3 DNA: TGCGCCAGCAGCACGAGCGGGAGTGGCACCGGGGAGCTGTTTTTT; CDR3 protein: CASSTSGSGTGELFF
clone size: NA; J gene: TRBJ2-4; D gene: TRBD1; V gene: TRBV20-1; CDR3 DNA: TGCAGTGCTTCCCGGGACAGCGCAAACATTCAGTACTTC; CDR3 protein: CSASRDSANIQYF
clone size: once; J gene: TRBJ2-7; D gene: NA; V gene: TRBV4-3; CDR3 DNA: TGCGCCAGCAGCCCAGGAGTCGGTAAGCCCTACGAGCAGTACTTC; CDR3 protein: CASSPGVGKPYEQYF
clone size: NA; J gene: TRBJ2-7; D gene: NA; V gene: TRBV12-3/TRBV12-4; CDR3 DNA: TGTGCCAGCAGTTTAGTGTCCGGCCCTAGCTCCTACGAGCAGTACTTC; CDR3 protein: CASSLVSGPSSYEQYF
clone size: NA; J gene: TRBJ1-1; D gene: NA; V gene: TRBV2; CDR3 DNA: TGTGCCAGCAGTGTTACAGGGACCACTGAAGCTTTCTTT; CDR3 protein: CASSVTGTTEAFF
clone size: NA; J gene: TRBJ2-1; D gene: NA; V gene: TRBV11-2; CDR3 DNA: TGTGCCAGCAGCTTATATGGTTCCTACAATGAGCAGTTCTTC; CDR3 protein: CASSLYGSYNEQFF
clone size: NA; J gene: TRBJ1-2; D gene: TRBD1; V gene: TRBV29-1; CDR3 DNA: TGCAGCGTTGACGGCCTTAAAACGGACAGGGGTGGCTATGGCTACACCTTC; CDR3 protein: CSVDGLKTDRGGYGYTF
clone size: NA; J gene: TRBJ2-1; D gene: NA; V gene: TRBV29-1; CDR3 DNA: TGCAGCGTTGAACCGGGGCCTACCTACAATGAGCAGTTCTTC; CDR3 protein: CSVEPGPTYNEQFF
clone size: NA; J gene: TRBJ1-1; D gene: NA; V gene: TRBV27; CDR3 DNA: TGTGCCAGCCGTGGCCAGATTTTTTACACTGAAGCTTTCTTT; CDR3 protein: CASRGQIFYTEAFF
clone size: NA; J gene: TRBJ2-7; D gene: TRBD2; V gene: TRBV4-2; CDR3 DNA: TGTGCCAGCAGCCACACGGTAGCGGGATACGAGCAGTACTTC; CDR3 protein: CASSHTVAGYEQYF
clone size: NA; J gene: TRBJ2-1; D gene: TRBD2; V gene: TRBV5-1; CDR3 DNA: TGCGCCAGCAGCTTGGGACTATCACGGGAGGGATACAATGAGCAGTTCTTC; CDR3 protein: CASSLGLSREGYNEQFF
clone size: NA; J gene: TRBJ2-1; D gene: NA; V gene: TRBV9; CDR3 DNA: TGTGCCAGCAGCGTAGTTTCGGGACACTACAATGAGCAGTTCTTC; CDR3 protein: CASSVVSGHYNEQFF
clone size: many; J gene: TRBJ2-1; D gene: TRBD2; V gene: TRBV10-3; CDR3 DNA: TGTGCCACCATGACTAGCGGGAGATCATATGAGCAGTTCTTC; CDR3 protein: CATMTSGRSYEQFF
clone size: few; J gene: TRBJ2-2; D gene: NA; V gene: TRBV29-1; CDR3 DNA: TGCAGCGTTGATACCAAGGGGACCGGGGAGCTGTTTTTT; CDR3 protein: CSVDTKGTGELFF
clone size: NA; J gene: TRBJ2-1; D gene: TRBD2; V gene: TRBV7-2; CDR3 DNA: TGTGCCAGCAGCCGAGGGACTAGCGGGAGGGGTGGTGAGCAGTTCTTC; CDR3 protein: CASSRGTSGRGGEQFF
clone size: NA; J gene: TRBJ1-1; D gene: NA; V gene: TRBV6-5; CDR3 DNA: TGTGCCAGCAGTTACCGAGGTCTGGCCGCAGCAGTCTTT; CDR3 protein: CASSYRGLAAAVF
clone size: many; J gene: TRBJ2-7; D gene: NA; V gene: TRBV5-5; CDR3 DNA: TGTGCCAGCACCCCAGGAGAGCAGTACTTC; CDR3 protein: CASTPGEQYF
clone size: few; J gene: TRBJ1-1; D gene: TRBD1; V gene: TRBV27; CDR3 DNA: TGTGCCAGCAGTTCAATATCACAGGGGAAGGCTGAAGCTTTCTTT; CDR3 protein: CASSSISQGKAEAFF